What follows are 9 T cell receptor beta chains derived from one specimen sequenced in a study of blood T cell repertoires in COVID-19. Libraries were prepared by immunoSEQ multiplex PCR; TCRdb keeps only in-frame clonotypes and omits some of them. The data show about 220,000 clones, roughly 84% seen once. Sequenced material: peripheral blood. The receptors were sampled from a man between 45 and 60 years old with active or convalescent COVID-19.

The chain recombines TRBV6-6 with TRBJ2-2, with D uncertain. CDR3 size: 13 residues. The V gene's germline CDR1 is MNHNY and CDR2 SVGAGI (reference sequence). Trimming shortened V by 4 bases and J by 6 bases, and 9 bases separated the two germline ends. The CDR3 reads CASSLSNPGELFF. The CDR3 region has the DNA TGTGCCAGCAGTTTATCTAACCCCGGGGAGCTGTTTTTT.

This sequence joins TRBV4-3 and TRBJ1-1; a weak D match, TRBD1 (5 bases). From germline, CDR1 is LGHNA and CDR2 YSLEER. The CDR3 totals 16 residues. Deletions cut 4 bases from V and 0 bases from J, with 15 bases between. The CDR3: CASSPSQGYLNTEAFF. CDR3 coding DNA: TGCGCCAGCAGCCCCTCCCAGGGTTATCTGAACACTGAAGCTTTCTTT.

CDR3 DNA: TGTGCCAGCTCACCCCGGTCTAATGAAAAACTGTTTTTT. It specifies CASSPRSNEKLFF. The rearrangement joins TRBV18 to TRBJ1-4; D not resolved. Per germline, CDR1 KGHSH and CDR2 LQKENI. V shed 3 bases and J shed 3 bases, with 5 bases lying between them. This CDR3 region has 13 residues. Full variable domain (rest looked up from reference TRBV18 and TRBJ1-4): NAGVMQNPRHLVRRRGQEARLRCSPMKGHSHVYWYRQLPEEGLKFMVYLQKENIIDESGMPKERFSAEFPKEGPSILRIQQVVRGDSAAYFCASSPRSNEKLFFGSGTQLSVL.

This chain joins TRBV21-1 and TRBJ1-4; TRBD1 reflects the table's D call only, with no check against the DNA. TRBV21-1 is reported as a pseudogene. The CDR3 is 15 residues long. In nucleotides, the CDR3 is TGTGCCAGCAGCAGCGACAGGCTCAGGGGGGAAAAACTGTTTTTT. This gives the protein CASSSDRLRGEKLFF.

J is TRBJ1-5 and V is TRBV6-6; maybe TRBD1 (6 bases). The ends were cut back, 8 bases at V and 0 bases at J, with 17 bases in the middle. Per the germline V gene, CDR1 is MNHNY and CDR2 is SVGAGI (reference sequence). This CDR3 has 16 residues. CDR3 residues: CASLGGAKVSNQPQHF. DNA for the CDR3: TGTGCCAGCTTAGGGGGGGCGAAGGTTAGCAATCAGCCCCAGCATTTT.

V gene TRBV7-3 combines with J gene TRBJ2-1; 12 nucleotides line up with TRBD2. The CDR3 has 15 residues. CDR1 SGHTA and CDR2 FQGTGA come from the germline V gene. V lost 6 bases and J lost 6; bases outside the gene matches: 6. The CDR3 DNA is TGTGCCAGCAGTACTGGACTAGCGGGGTTCAATGAGCAGTTCTTC. This sequence encodes CASSTGLAGFNEQFF.

The chain couples TRBV7-2 to TRBJ2-1; 8 bases match TRBD2. In germline, CDR1 is SGHTA, CDR2 FQGNSA. This CDR3 region has 12 residues. The V segment lost 5 bases and the J segment 12 bases; nucleotides outside the gene matches: 6. Written as DNA, the CDR3 is TGTGCCAGCAGCACGACCGGGACTAGGCAGTTCTTC. Its translation is CASSTTGTRQFF.

The CDR3 spells CASSSTGQGEAFF. The CDR3 DNA reads as TGTGCCAGCAGCTCCACAGGGCAGGGTGAAGCTTTCTTT. V gene TRBV7-3 combines with J gene TRBJ1-1, with TRBD1 as a possible D gene (6 bases). The CDR3 sequence is 13 residues long. V lost 4 bases to trimming and J lost 7 bases, with 13 bases between them. Germline CDR1 reads SGHTA; CDR2 reads FQGTGA.

The genes are TRBV6-5 and TRBJ2-1, with TRBD2 identical over 8 bases. The CDR3 contains 15 residues. After removal of 6 bases from V and 5 bases from J, the junction contained 9 bases not matched to a gene. CDR1 MNHEY and CDR2 SVGAGI come from the germline V gene. The CDR3 DNA reads as TGTGCCAGCAGGTGGGGCGGTAGCGGGAACAATGAGCAGTTCTTC. It codes for CASRWGGSGNNEQFF.